This T cell receptor beta chain was profiled in a study of T cells after yellow fever vaccination. Trimming cost V 2 bases and J 3 bases; bases outside gene matches: 5. The germline CDR1 and CDR2 sequences are SEHNR and FQNEAQ (reference sequence). The CDR3 contains 15 residues. This clonotype was counted between two and nine times. A single record per CDR3 protein comes from TCRdb applying MiXCR to the 5' RACE reads. The sample consists of about 320,000 distinct CDR3 sequences, around 10% of them appearing once. The material sequenced was CD4+ T cells sorted from PBMCs, taken 45 days after the yellow fever booster vaccination. The clonotype was recovered from a man between 18 and 29 years old who received the YFV17D yellow fever vaccine. The chain couples TRBV7-9 to TRBJ2-7; TRBD1 agrees at 9 bases. CDR3: CASSLSGTGLYEQYV. The CDR3 region has the DNA TGTGCCAGCAGCTTAAGCGGGACAGGGCTCTACGAGCAGTACGTC.